Following are 4 T cell receptor beta chains from one sample sequenced in a study of blood T cell repertoires in COVID-19. TCRdb's copy holds only in-frame clones and misses some; the assay was immunoSEQ multiplex PCR. The sample lists 250,000 or so clones, roughly four fifths seen once, with around 2% in the top ten. Sequencing was carried out using PBMCs or T cells enriched from blood (not recorded which). The receptors come from a man aged 55-75 years who had recovered from COVID-19.

This clone was detected only a few times. This chain joins TRBV6-4 and TRBJ2-3; TRBD2 matches at 8 bases. CDR3 length: 15 amino acids. Germline CDR1 reads MRHNA; CDR2 reads SNTAGT. V lost 2 bases, J lost 3 bases, and 4 bases stayed unmatched. In nucleotides, the CDR3 is TGTGCCAGCAGTGACCGCCCGGGGGGGACAGATACGCAGTATTTT. This encodes CASSDRPGGTDTQYF.

The chain has TRBV6-5 and TRBJ2-2, with 7 nucleotides matching TRBD1. Germline values: CDR1 MNHEY, CDR2 SVGAGI. J gave up 2 bases and V 5 bases, and 5 bases lay outside the gene matches. CDR3 length: 15 residues. The CDR3 nucleotides read TGTGCCAGCAGTACCGCAGGGGGAAACACCGGGGAGCTGTTTTTT. As protein: CASSTAGGNTGELFF.

The V and J genes are TRBV15 and TRBJ2-3, with D possibly being TRBD1 (6 bases). In germline, CDR1 is LNHNV, CDR2 YYDKDF (reference sequence). This CDR3 has 17 amino acids. V was pared by 2 bases and J by 1 base, with 16 bases between. DNA for the CDR3: TGTGCCACCAGCAGATCCCCGAGGACAGCGGGCACAGATACGCAGTATTTT. Translating gives CATSRSPRTAGTDTQYF.

This chain connects TRBV7-3 to TRBJ1-1, with a tentative D call TRBD1 (6 bases). This CDR3 has 13 residues. V lost 0 bases to trimming and J lost 7 bases, with 9 bases between them. CDR1 is SGHTA and CDR2 is FQGTGA in the germline V gene. The DNA for the CDR3 is TGTGCCAGCAGCTTAACCCGGACAGATGAAGCTTTCTTT. The encoded protein is CASSLTRTDEAFF. The full variable domain, in which reference TRBV7-3 and TRBJ1-1 provide the parts outside the CDR3, is GAGVSQTPSNKVTEKGKYVELRCDPISGHTALYWYRQSLGQGPEFLIYFQGTGAADDSGLPNDRFFAVRPEGSVSTLKIQRTERGDSAVYLCASSLTRTDEAFFGQGTRLTVV.